Following are 12 T cell receptor beta chains from one sample sequenced in a study of blood T cells in healthy people across ages. A J-beta primer mix and a sample-barcoded 5' primer were used in a second PCR of roughly 6 to 12 cycles. TCRdb ran MiXCR on the 5' RACE reads and lists one entry per CDR3 protein. In the table there are fewer than 1,000,000 distinct CDR3 sequences, roughly 44% of which are singletons. Sequenced: blood. All receptors derive from a man aged 55 to 69 in good health.

This chain joins TRBV7-9 and TRBJ1-2, with TRBD1 matching over 7 bases. The CDR3 has 14 amino acids. Germline trimming cut 5 bases from V and 4 bases from J; bases unmatched to any gene: 7. The germline CDR1 and CDR2 sequences are SEHNR and FQNEAQ (reference sequence). CDR3: CASSPGTDFYGYTF. The CDR3 DNA reads as TGTGCCAGCAGCCCCGGGACAGATTTCTATGGCTACACCTTC.

As to this clonotype: The junction and the germline gene differ at one end; a read error may be behind it. The chain couples TRBV6-1 to TRBJ2-7; D possibly corresponds to TRBD2 (6 bases). This CDR3 contains 14 residues. Germline lookup yields CDR1 MNHNS and CDR2 SASEGT. CDR3 sequence reads: CASTTGTSSYEQYF. Written as DNA, the CDR3 is TGTGCCAGCACTACCGGGACTTCCTCCTACGAACAGTACTTC.

The J gene is TRBJ2-4, the V gene TRBV7-8; D gene ambiguous. The assigned J gene may be wrong: the sequence end matches TRBJ2-7 better. CDR1 is SGHVS, CDR2 FQNEAQ, per germline. The CDR3 extends over 14 amino acids. The CDR3 is CASSLEHLRAEQYF. CDR3 coding DNA: TGTGCCAGCAGCTTAGAACATCTAAGGGCCGAGCAGTACTTC.

V and J are TRBV5-1 and TRBJ2-4; TRBD1 is a possible D gene (5 bases). TRBJ2-7 explains the end of the DNA better; the J call may be wrong. The CDR3 contains 15 residues. Per the germline V gene, CDR1 is SGHRS and CDR2 is YFSETQ. The CDR3 reads CASSLSGAWTYEQYF. Written as DNA, the CDR3 is TGCGCCAGCAGCTTGTCTGGGGCGTGGACCTACGAGCAGTACTTC.

This chain connects TRBV4-2 to TRBJ1-2; D unresolved. CDR1 is LGHNA, CDR2 YNFKEQ, per germline. The CDR3 spans 16 residues. Trimming stripped 4 bases from V and 8 bases from J, with 23 bases between. The CDR3 spells CASSPSPEVGFLGYTF. The CDR3 DNA sequence: TGTGCCAGCAGCCCGTCCCCCGAGGTTGGTTTTTTAGGCTACACCTTC.

The V and J genes are TRBV11-2 and TRBJ2-7; tentatively, D is TRBD2 (6 bases). In germline, CDR1 is SGHAT, CDR2 FQNNGV. This CDR3 contains 15 residues. V lost 0 bases and J lost 5, with 14 bases in between. This CDR3 is CASSLDAGRNDEQYF. Written as DNA, the CDR3 is TGTGCCAGCAGCTTAGACGCGGGGAGGAACGACGAGCAGTACTTC. The complete variable domain, with remaining parts taken from reference TRBV11-2 and TRBJ2-7, reads EAGVAQSPRYKIIEKRQSVAFWCNPISGHATLYWYQQILGQGPKLLIQFQNNGVVDDSQLPKDRFSAERLKGVDSTLKIQPAKLEDSAVYLCASSLDAGRNDEQYFGPGTRLTVT.

The chain is built from TRBV5-1 and TRBJ2-2, with 7 bases fitting TRBD2. Germline trimming cut 0 bases from V and 1 base from J; bases unmatched to any gene: 6. Germline CDR1 is SGHRS and CDR2 is YFSETQ. This CDR3 is 17 amino acids long. The CDR3 is CASSLVPAGMNTGELFF. CDR3 nucleotides: TGCGCCAGCAGCTTGGTTCCAGCGGGGATGAACACCGGGGAGCTGTTTTTT.

This clonotype was seen repeatedly, ten times or more. The V call is TRBV7-2, the J call TRBJ2-7; weak D call: TRBD2 (6 bases). The V end lost 4 bases, the J end lost 1 base, and 11 bases lay between the germline ends. CDR1 is SGHTA and CDR2 is FQGNSA in the germline V gene. The CDR3 spans 14 residues. In DNA, the CDR3 is TGTGCCAGCAGCTACCTTCGGGGGTCCTACGAGCAGTACTTC. It translates to CASSYLRGSYEQYF. Variable domain in full (rest from reference TRBV7-2 and TRBJ2-7): GAGVSQSPSNKVTEKGKDVELRCDPISGHTALYWYRQSLGQGLEFLIYFQGNSAPDKSGLPSDRFSAERTGGSVSTLTIQRTQQEDSAVYLCASSYLRGSYEQYFGPGTRLTVT.

A word on this clonotype: One end of the junction does not line up with germline, which may come from a read error. This chain uses TRBV5-1 with TRBJ1-2; 10 bases map to TRBD1. Germline CDR1 and CDR2: SGHRS and YFSETQ. The CDR3 has 15 amino acids. CDR3 bases: TGCGCCAGCAGCTTGGCCTCGACAGGGGGCTATGGCCACACCTTC. It yields the protein CASSLASTGGYGHTF.

V gene TRBV6-1 combines with J gene TRBJ2-1; 8 nucleotides agree with TRBD1. This CDR3 contains 15 residues. The germline V gene encodes CDR1 MNHNS and CDR2 SASEGT. V dropped 8 bases and J dropped 2; count of bases not matched to a gene: 8. The CDR3 loop is CASASGQGPYNEQFF. The CDR3 DNA reads as TGTGCCAGCGCTAGTGGACAGGGACCCTACAATGAGCAGTTCTTC.

The V call is TRBV3-1, the J call TRBJ1-2; possibly TRBD1 for D (5 bases). In germline, CDR1 is LGHDT, CDR2 YNNKEL (reference sequence). The CDR3 consists of 16 residues. Trimming removed 1 base from V and 6 bases from J, with 18 bases in between. The CDR3 DNA is TGTGCCAGCAGCCAAGGGGCCCGTAGGGGAGAGAATGGCTACACCTTC. This translates into CASSQGARRGENGYTF. The full variable domain, in which reference TRBV3-1 and TRBJ1-2 provide the parts outside the CDR3, is DTAVSQTPKYLVTQMGNDKSIKCEQNLGHDTMYWYKQDSKKFLKIMFSYNNKELIINETVPNRFSPKSPDKAHLNLHINSLELGDSAVYFCASSQGARRGENGYTFGSGTRLTVV.

The J gene is TRBJ1-4, the V gene TRBV12-3 or TRBV12-4; the D is unclear. Trimming removed 2 bases at V and 8 bases at J, with 12 bases between. The CDR3 runs to 14 residues. CDR3 sequence: CASSLYGDGEKLFF. The CDR3 nucleotides are TGTGCCAGCAGTTTATACGGGGATGGGGAAAAACTGTTTTTT.